This TCR beta chain originates from a study of blood T cell repertoires in COVID-19. Study-wide background: Acute and convalescent COVID-19 samples came from the United States, Italy and Spain. Sample material is recorded as cDNA or gDNA derived from T cells, B-cell-depleted T cells, or PBMCs.

In the original analysis: Amplification of reference gene primers provided the estimated nucleated cell counts. Profiling relied on immunoSEQ multiplex PCR, and the TCRdb table lists in-frame clones only, not all of them. V and J calls and clone size are as listed in that table; D and trimming were resolved from the DNA. The sample has 200,000 to 300,000 clones; around 90% are singletons. This clone was detected only a few times. The germline gives CDR1 SGHAT, CDR2 FQNNGV. Trimming stripped 5 bases from V and 1 base from J, with 14 bases between. The CDR3 spans 15 residues. V usage is TRBV11-2 and J usage is TRBJ1-1; D might be TRBD1 (6 bases). Input material: peripheral blood. The receptor was isolated from a man younger than 40 with COVID-19, enrolled during active disease. CDR3 DNA: TGTGCCAGCAGCACCCCCGGACAGCAGAACACTGAAGCTTTCTTT. The encoded protein is CASSTPGQQNTEAFF.